Listed below are T cell receptor beta chains from one sample, sequenced in a study of blood T cell repertoires in COVID-19. Here immunoSEQ multiplex PCR was the method, and the copy in TCRdb shows in-frame clones only, minus some. The table includes 300,000 to 400,000 clones, 89% detected once. Material for sequencing was peripheral blood. Every receptor here comes from a woman younger than 45 with COVID-19, enrolled during active disease. CDR3s include the opening cysteine and the closing phenylalanine or tryptophan. Each record gives: clone size, V gene, J gene, D gene, CDR3 DNA, CDR3 protein. A D gene is named only where the DNA matches it firmly. Expanded clones are given a class, and other clones once, few, many or no size at all.

>once|TRBV28|TRBJ2-1|.
TGTGCCACCAGTTTTTTGGTCGTTTTGGAGGGTGGGGTGGATGAGCAGTTCTTC
CATSFLVVLEGGVDEQFF
>.|TRBV7-2|TRBJ1-3|.
TGTGCCAGCAGCTTCCGACAAGCCTCCTCTGGAAACACCATATATTTT
CASSFRQASSGNTIYF
>.|TRBV3-1/TRBV3-2|TRBJ1-6|TRBD1
TGTGCCAGCAGCCAAGGTCGGGACAGGTCGAGCTCCTATAATTCACCCCTCCACTTT
CASSQGRDRSSSYNSPLHF
>.|TRBV2|TRBJ2-3|TRBD2
TGTGCCAGCCCCCTAGCGGGGGGGCACGGAGATACGCAGTATTTT
CASPLAGGHGDTQYF
>.|TRBV7-8|TRBJ2-1|TRBD2
TGTGCCAGCAGCCCTAGTGGACTAGCGGGAGCCCTCCTCACCTACAATGAGCAGTTCTTC
CASSPSGLAGALLTYNEQFF
>.|TRBV11-2|TRBJ2-7|TRBD2
TGTGCCAGCATCGAATGGACGGGACTAGCCTACGAGCAGTACTTC
CASIEWTGLAYEQYF
>.|TRBV7-2|TRBJ2-1|.
TGTGCCAGCAGCCCACTTTACAATGAGCAGTTCTTC
CASSPLYNEQFF
>.|TRBV6-2/TRBV6-3|TRBJ1-1|.
TGTGCCAGCAGCCCCGTCGGGGGGAACACTGAAGCTTTCTTT
CASSPVGGNTEAFF
>.|TRBV28|TRBJ2-3|TRBD1
TGTGCCAGCAGGCCAGGGGGCGAGGTCACGGATACGCAGTATTTT
CASRPGGEVTDTQYF
>.|TRBV29-1|TRBJ2-1|.
TGCAGCGTTAGAGCCGGGAGACCCTACAATGAGCAGTTCTTC
CSVRAGRPYNEQFF
>.|TRBV5-1|TRBJ2-5|TRBD1
TGCGCCAGCAGCCCCTCCTATGAGGGGGCTGGGACCCAGTACTTC
CASSPSYEGAGTQYF
>.|TRBV29-1|TRBJ1-2|TRBD1
TGCAGCGTGTCGGGACAGGGGGAGGGCTACACCTTC
CSVSGQGEGYTF
>.|TRBV4-1|TRBJ1-2|TRBD1
TGCGCCAGCAGCCCCGGGACAGGGGATGGCTACACCTTC
CASSPGTGDGYTF
>.|TRBV18|TRBJ2-7|.
TGTGCCAGCTCACCAGAGACAGCCTACGAGCAGTACTTC
CASSPETAYEQYF
>.|TRBV11-3|TRBJ1-3|.
TGTGCCAGCAGCTTTGGGCAAGGAAACACCATATATTTT
CASSFGQGNTIYF
>.|TRBV12-3/TRBV12-4|TRBJ1-2|.
TGTGCCAGCGCGACACAAGATGGGGGCTACACCTTC
CASATQDGGYTF
>.|TRBV9|TRBJ1-1|TRBD1
TGTGCCAGCAGCGGGGGGACAGGGTGGGACACTGAAGCTTTCTTT
CASSGGTGWDTEAFF
>.|TRBV27|TRBJ2-1|TRBD2
TGTGCCAGCCAGGCGTTGCGGTACAAGCGGGAGGTCCTATCCTACAATGAGCAGTTCTTC
CASQALRYKREVLSYNEQFF
>.|TRBV10-3|TRBJ2-1|TRBD2
TGTGCCATCAGCCTACTCGCGGGAGGGTCTGGCGATGAGCAGTTCTTC
CAISLLAGGSGDEQFF
>.|TRBV29-1|TRBJ2-3|.
TGCAGCGTTGCCCCACAGGCCACAGATACGCAGTATTTT
CSVAPQATDTQYF
>.|TRBV18|TRBJ1-5|.
TGTGCCAGCTCACGGGGAGGTGCTCAGCCCCAGCATTTT
CASSRGGAQPQHF
>.|TRBV4-3|TRBJ1-5|.
TGCGCCAGCAGCCAAGCAGCGTTTAGCAATCAGCCCCAGCATTTT
CASSQAAFSNQPQHF
>.|TRBV3-1/TRBV3-2|TRBJ1-1|TRBD1
TGTGCCAGCAGCCCCAACCCAGGGACAGGGAAAACCCTGAACACTGAAGCTTTCTTT
CASSPNPGTGKTLNTEAFF
>.|TRBV7-9|TRBJ1-3|.
TGTGCCAGCAGCCATATGGTCGGGGGGTACGGAAACACCATATATTTT
CASSHMVGGYGNTIYF
>few|TRBV6-5|TRBJ1-2|TRBD1
TGTGCCAGCAGTCCCCGGGACAGCTATGGCTACACCTTC
CASSPRDSYGYTF
>.|TRBV6-2/TRBV6-3|TRBJ2-1|.
TGTGCCAGCAGCCTACGGGGTGTTGGCGGGAAATACAATGAGCAGTTCTTC
CASSLRGVGGKYNEQFF
>.|TRBV4-1|TRBJ1-1|.
TGCGCCAGCAGCCAGTATTACAGAAGAACAGGCCCCAGGAACACTGAAGCTTTCTTT
CASSQYYRRTGPRNTEAFF